This TCR beta chain derives from a study of glioma-infiltrating T cells after dendritic cell vaccination. Study results and caveats: The cohort had few patients with full blood and tumor sets.

As regards this clone: Its antigen remains unknown.

Time point of the sample: after dendritic cell vaccination, including at tumor progression/relapse. The CDR3 loop spans 14 amino acids. The V gene lost 4 bases and the J gene lost 10 bases, with 14 bases spanning the gap. Looked up from germline, CDR1 is SEHNR and CDR2 is FQNEAQ (reference sequence). The primer mix had 60 V beta and 13 J beta primers. Here immunoSEQ multiplex PCR was the method, and the copy in TCRdb shows in-frame clones only, minus some. The table has about 91,000 clones, over 75% seen once. This chain uses TRBV7-9 with TRBJ1-6; no clear D gene. The clonotype comes from a human donor with glioblastoma. The sample was blood, taken after dendritic cell vaccination. The CDR3 here is CASSSGFIGSPLHF. Written as DNA, the CDR3 is TGTGCCAGCAGCTCGGGATTTATTGGCTCACCCCTCCACTTT.